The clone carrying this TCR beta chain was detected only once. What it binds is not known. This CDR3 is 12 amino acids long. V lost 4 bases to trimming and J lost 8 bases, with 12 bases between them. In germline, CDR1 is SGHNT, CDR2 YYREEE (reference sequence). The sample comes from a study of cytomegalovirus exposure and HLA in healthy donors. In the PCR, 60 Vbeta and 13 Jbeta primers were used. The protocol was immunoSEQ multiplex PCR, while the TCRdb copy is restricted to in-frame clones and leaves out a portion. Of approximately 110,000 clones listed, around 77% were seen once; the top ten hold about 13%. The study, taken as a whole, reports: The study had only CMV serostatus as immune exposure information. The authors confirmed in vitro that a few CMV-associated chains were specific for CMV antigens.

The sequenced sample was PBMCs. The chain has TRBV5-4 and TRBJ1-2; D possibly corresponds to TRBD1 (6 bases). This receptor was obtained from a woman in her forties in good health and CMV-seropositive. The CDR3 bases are TGTGCCAGCAGCACACAGGGTTGGGGCTACACCTTC. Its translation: CASSTQGWGYTF. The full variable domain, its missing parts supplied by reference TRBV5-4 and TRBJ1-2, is ETGVTQSPTHLIKTRGQQVTLRCSSQSGHNTVSWYQQALGQGPQFIFQYYREEENGRGNFPPRFSGLQFPNYSSELNVNALELDDSALYLCASSTQGWGYTFGSGTRLTVV.